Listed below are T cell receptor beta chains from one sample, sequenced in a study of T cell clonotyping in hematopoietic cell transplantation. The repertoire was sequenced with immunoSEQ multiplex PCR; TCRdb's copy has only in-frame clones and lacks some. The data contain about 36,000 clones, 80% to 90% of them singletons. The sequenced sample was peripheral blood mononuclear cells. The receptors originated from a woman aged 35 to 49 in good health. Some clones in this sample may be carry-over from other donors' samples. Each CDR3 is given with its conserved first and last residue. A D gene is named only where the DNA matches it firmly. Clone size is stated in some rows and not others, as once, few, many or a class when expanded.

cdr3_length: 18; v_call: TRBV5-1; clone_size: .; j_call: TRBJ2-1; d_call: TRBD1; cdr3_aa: CASSLAGRRDRRNNEQFF; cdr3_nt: TGCGCCAGCAGCTTGGCCGGGCGCCGGGACAGGAGGAACAATGAGCAGTTCTTC
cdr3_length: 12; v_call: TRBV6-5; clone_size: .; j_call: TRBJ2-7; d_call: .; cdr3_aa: CASSLGTREQYF; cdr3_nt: TGTGCCAGCAGCTTGGGTACGCGCGAGCAGTACTTC
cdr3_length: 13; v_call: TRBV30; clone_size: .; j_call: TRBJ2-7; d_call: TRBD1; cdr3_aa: CAWSRDSDNEQYF; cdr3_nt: TGTGCCTGGAGCCGGGACAGCGACAACGAGCAGTACTTC
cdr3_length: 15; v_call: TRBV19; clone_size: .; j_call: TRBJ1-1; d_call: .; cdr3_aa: CASRLGVGLDTEAFF; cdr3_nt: TGTGCCAGTAGACTAGGGGTAGGGCTTGACACTGAAGCTTTCTTT
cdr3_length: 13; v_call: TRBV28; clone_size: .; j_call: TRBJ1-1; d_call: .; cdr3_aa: CASSSHSRGAPVF; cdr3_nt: TGTGCCAGCAGTTCCCACTCGAGAGGGGCCCCTGTCTTT
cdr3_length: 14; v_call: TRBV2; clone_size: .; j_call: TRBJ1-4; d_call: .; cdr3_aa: CASRRTAVGEKLFF; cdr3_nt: TGTGCCAGCAGAAGGACCGCCGTGGGTGAAAAACTGTTTTTT
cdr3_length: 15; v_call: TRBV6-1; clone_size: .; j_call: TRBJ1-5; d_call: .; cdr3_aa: CASSGSPMSYQPQHF; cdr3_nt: TGTGCCAGTTCTGGTAGCCCCATGTCATATCAGCCCCAGCATTTT
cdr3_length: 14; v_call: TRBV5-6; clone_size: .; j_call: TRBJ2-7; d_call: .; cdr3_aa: CASSEDWSSYEQYF; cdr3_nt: TGTGCCAGCAGCGAAGACTGGAGCTCCTACGAGCAGTACTTC
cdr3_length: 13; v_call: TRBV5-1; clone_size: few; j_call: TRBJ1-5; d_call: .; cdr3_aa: CASSLALREPQHF; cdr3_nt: TGCGCCAGCAGCTTGGCCCTTAGGGAGCCCCAGCATTTT
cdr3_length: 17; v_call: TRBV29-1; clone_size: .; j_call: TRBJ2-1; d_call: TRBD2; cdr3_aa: CSVGPRTPSGPYNEQFF; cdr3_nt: TGCAGCGTTGGCCCTAGAACTCCTAGCGGACCTTACAATGAGCAGTTCTTC
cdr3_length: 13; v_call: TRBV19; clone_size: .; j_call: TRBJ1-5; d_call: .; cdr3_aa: CASRLQGNEPQHF; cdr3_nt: TGTGCCAGTAGACTCCAGGGGAACGAGCCCCAGCATTTT
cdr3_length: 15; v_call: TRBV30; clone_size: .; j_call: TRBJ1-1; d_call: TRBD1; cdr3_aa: CAWRGQERVNTEAFF; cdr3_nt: TGTGCCTGGAGGGGACAGGAGAGGGTGAACACTGAAGCTTTCTTT
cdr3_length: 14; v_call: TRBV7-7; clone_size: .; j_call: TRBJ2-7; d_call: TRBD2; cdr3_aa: CASSSGTSGSEQYF; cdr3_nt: TGTGCTAGCAGCTCCGGGACTAGCGGGAGCGAGCAGTACTTC
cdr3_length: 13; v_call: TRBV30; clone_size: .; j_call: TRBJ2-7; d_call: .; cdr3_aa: CAWSGGTVDEQYF; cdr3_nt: TGTGCCTGGAGTGGGGGGACTGTGGACGAGCAGTACTTC
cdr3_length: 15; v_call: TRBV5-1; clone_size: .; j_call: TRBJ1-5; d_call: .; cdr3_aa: CASSLGLNTNQPQHF; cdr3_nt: TGCGCCAGCAGCCTGGGCCTTAACACCAATCAGCCCCAGCATTTT
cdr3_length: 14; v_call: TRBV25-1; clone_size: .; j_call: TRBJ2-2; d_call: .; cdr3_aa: CASSIFAVTGELFF; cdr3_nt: TGTGCCAGCAGCATCTTCGCGGTCACCGGGGAGCTGTTTTTT
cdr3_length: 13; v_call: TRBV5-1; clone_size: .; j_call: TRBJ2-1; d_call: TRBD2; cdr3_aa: CASSFGGDNEQFF; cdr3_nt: TGCGCCAGCAGCTTCGGGGGGGACAATGAGCAGTTCTTC
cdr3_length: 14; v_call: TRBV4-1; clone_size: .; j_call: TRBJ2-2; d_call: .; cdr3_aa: CASSQTEGAGELFF; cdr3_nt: TGCGCCAGCAGCCAGACGGAAGGGGCCGGGGAGCTGTTTTTT
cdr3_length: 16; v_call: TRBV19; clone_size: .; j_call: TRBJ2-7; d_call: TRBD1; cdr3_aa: CASSPGGGQGMYEQYF; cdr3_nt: TGTGCCAGTAGTCCTGGGGGCGGACAGGGTATGTACGAGCAGTACTTC
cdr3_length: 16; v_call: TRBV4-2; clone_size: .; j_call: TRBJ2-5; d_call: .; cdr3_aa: CASSQAVSESQETQYF; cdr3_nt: TGTGCCAGCAGCCAAGCGGTATCGGAAAGCCAAGAGACCCAGTACTTC
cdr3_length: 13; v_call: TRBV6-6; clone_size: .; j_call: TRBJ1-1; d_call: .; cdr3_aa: CASREGINTEAFF; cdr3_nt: TGTGCCAGCAGGGAGGGAATTAACACTGAAGCTTTCTTT
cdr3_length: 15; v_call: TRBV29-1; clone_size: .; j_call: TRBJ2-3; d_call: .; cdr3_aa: CSVRVDNVRTDTQYF; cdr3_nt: TGCAGCGTTAGGGTGGATAACGTGCGTACAGATACGCAGTATTTT
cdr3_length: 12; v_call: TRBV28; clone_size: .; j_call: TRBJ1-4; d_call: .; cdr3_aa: CASRGIWEKLFF; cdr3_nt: TGTGCCAGCAGGGGAATATGGGAAAAACTGTTTTTT
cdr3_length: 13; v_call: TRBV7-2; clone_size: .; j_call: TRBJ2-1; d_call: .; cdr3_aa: CASSLPSTNEQFF; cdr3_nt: TGTGCCAGCAGCTTACCCTCTACGAATGAGCAGTTCTTC
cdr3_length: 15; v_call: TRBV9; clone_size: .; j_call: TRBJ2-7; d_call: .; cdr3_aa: CASSAEGGSSYEQYF; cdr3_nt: TGTGCCAGCAGCGCTGAGGGGGGGTCTTCCTACGAGCAGTACTTC
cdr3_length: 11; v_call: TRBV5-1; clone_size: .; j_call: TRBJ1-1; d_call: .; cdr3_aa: CASSLEGSPTF; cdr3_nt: TGCGCCAGCAGCTTGGAAGGATCCCCCACCTTT
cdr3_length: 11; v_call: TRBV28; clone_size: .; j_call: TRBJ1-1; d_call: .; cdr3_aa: CASTDLVEAFF; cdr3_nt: TGTGCCAGCACCGACCTAGTTGAAGCTTTCTTT
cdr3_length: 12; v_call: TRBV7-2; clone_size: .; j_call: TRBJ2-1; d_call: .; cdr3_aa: CASSFDSNEQFF; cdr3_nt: TGTGCCAGCAGCTTTGACAGCAATGAGCAGTTCTTC
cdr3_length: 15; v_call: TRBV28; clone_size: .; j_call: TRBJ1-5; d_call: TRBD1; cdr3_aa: CASSAPGQENQPQHF; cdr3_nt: TGTGCCAGCAGCGCGCCCGGACAGGAGAATCAGCCCCAGCATTTT
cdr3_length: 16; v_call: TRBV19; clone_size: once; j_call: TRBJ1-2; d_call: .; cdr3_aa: CASTYRPQLANYGYTF; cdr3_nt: TGTGCCAGTACATATCGTCCGCAGCTTGCTAACTATGGCTACACCTTC
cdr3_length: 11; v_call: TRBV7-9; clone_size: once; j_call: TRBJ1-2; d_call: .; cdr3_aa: CASSFSSGYTF; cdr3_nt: TGTGCCAGCAGCTTTTCGTCTGGCTACACCTTC
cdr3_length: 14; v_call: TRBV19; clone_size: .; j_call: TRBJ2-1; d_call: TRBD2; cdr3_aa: CASTRSGTNNEQFF; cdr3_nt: TGTGCCAGTACCCGTAGCGGGACTAACAATGAGCAGTTCTTC
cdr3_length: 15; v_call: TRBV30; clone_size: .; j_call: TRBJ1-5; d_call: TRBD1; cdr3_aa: CAWSVLGGAGQPQHF; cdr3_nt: TGTGCCTGGAGTGTACTAGGGGGCGCAGGTCAGCCCCAGCATTTT
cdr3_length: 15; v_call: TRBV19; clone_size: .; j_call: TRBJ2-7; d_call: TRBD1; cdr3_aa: CASSIRTGDPYEQYF; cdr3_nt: TGTGCCAGTAGTATTCGGACAGGGGACCCCTACGAGCAGTACTTC
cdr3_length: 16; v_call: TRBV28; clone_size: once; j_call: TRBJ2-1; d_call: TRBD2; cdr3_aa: CASSGADLADYNEQFF; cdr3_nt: TGTGCCAGCAGTGGGGCCGACCTAGCGGACTACAATGAGCAGTTCTTC
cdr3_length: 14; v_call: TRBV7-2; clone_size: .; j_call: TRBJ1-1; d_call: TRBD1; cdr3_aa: CASSSLGDRSRAFF; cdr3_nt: TGTGCCAGCAGCTCATTGGGGGACAGATCGCGAGCTTTCTTT
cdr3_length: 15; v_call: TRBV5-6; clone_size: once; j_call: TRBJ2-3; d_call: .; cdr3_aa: CASSPVGHDTDTQYF; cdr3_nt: TGTGCCAGCAGCCCGGTGGGGCACGACACAGATACGCAGTATTTT
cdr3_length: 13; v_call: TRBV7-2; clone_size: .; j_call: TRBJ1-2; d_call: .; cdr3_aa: CAGASSWGSGYTF; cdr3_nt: TGTGCCGGAGCCAGCAGCTGGGGATCTGGCTACACCTTC
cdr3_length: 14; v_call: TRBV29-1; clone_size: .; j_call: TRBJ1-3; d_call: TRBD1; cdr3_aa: CSVLEGATGNTIYF; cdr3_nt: TGCAGCGTTTTGGAGGGGGCAACTGGAAACACCATATATTTT
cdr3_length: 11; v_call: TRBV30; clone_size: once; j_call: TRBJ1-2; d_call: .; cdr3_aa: CAWNNENGYTF; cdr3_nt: TGTGCCTGGAATAATGAGAACGGCTACACCTTC
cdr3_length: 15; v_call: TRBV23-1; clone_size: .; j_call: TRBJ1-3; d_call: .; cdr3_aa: CASSKRGVSGNTIYF; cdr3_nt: TGCGCCAGCAGCAAGCGAGGAGTCTCTGGAAACACCATATATTTT
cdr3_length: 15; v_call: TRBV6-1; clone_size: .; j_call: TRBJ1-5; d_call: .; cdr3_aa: CASIWGGLSNQPQHF; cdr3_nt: TGTGCCAGCATCTGGGGGGGCCTTAGCAATCAGCCCCAGCATTTT
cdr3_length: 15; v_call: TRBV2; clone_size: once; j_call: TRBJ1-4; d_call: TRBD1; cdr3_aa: CASSEPGQGSEKLFF; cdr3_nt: TGTGCCAGCAGTGAACCCGGACAGGGGAGTGAAAAACTGTTTTTT
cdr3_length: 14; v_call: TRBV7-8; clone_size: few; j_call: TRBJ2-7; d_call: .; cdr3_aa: CASSLEGHRYEQYF; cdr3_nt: TGTGCCAGCAGCTTAGAGGGACACCGCTACGAGCAGTACTTC
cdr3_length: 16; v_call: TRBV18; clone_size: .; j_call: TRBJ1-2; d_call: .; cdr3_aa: CASSPTRDTSNYGYTF; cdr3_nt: TGTGCCAGCTCACCTACGAGGGACACGAGTAACTATGGCTACACCTTC
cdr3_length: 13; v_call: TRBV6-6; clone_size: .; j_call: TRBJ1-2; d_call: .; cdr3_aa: CASSPEAYYGYTF; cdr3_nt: TGTGCCAGCAGTCCGGAGGCCTACTATGGCTACACCTTC
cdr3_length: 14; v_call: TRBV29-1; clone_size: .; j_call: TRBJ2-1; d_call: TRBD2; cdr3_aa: CSVEGGRETNEQFF; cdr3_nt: TGCAGCGTTGAGGGCGGGAGAGAAACGAATGAGCAGTTCTTC
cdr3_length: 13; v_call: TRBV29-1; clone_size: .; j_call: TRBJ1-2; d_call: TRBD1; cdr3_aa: CSVVLGTGSGYTF; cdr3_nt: TGCAGCGTTGTCCTGGGGACAGGTTCCGGCTACACCTTC
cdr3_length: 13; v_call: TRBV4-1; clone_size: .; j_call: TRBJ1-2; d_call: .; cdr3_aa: CASSQEGGYGYTF; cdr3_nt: TGCGCCAGCAGCCAAGAGGGTGGATATGGCTACACCTTC
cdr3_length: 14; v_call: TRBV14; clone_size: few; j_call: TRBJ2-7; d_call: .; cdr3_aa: CASSPLASTYEQYF; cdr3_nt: TGTGCCAGCAGCCCTCTAGCGTCGACCTACGAGCAGTACTTC
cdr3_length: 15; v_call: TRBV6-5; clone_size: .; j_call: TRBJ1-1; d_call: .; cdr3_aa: CASSYSGPSNTEAFF; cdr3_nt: TGTGCCAGCAGTTACTCGGGACCCTCGAACACTGAAGCTTTCTTT
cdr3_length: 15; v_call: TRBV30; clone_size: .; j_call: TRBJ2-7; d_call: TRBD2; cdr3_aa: CAWSRGLADSYEQYF; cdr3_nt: TGTGCCTGGAGTAGAGGACTAGCGGATTCCTACGAGCAGTACTTC